This T cell receptor beta chain was identified in a study of OX40 agonist ivuxolimab in advanced cancers. Study as a whole: Prior checkpoint blockade (anti-PD-1, anti-PD-L1 or anti-CTLA-4) was permitted; over 30% had it.

The V gene end was trimmed by 5 bases and the J gene end by 6 bases; junction bases not matched to a gene: 4. CDR3 length: 12 amino acids. Germline CDR1 MDHEN, CDR2 SYDVKM. Notes on this clone: What it binds is unknown.

Study-wide points: Among the least clonally expanded were partial responders at 0.1-3.0 mg/kg.

Clones were sequenced by immunoSEQ multiplex PCR, and TCRdb holds only the in-frame ones, with some missing. Altogether roughly 80,000 clones are present, around 91% being singletons, with the ten largest covering 1.5% to 2%. J is TRBJ2-7 and V is TRBV28; 7 bases line up with TRBD1. Sample: CD4+ or CD8+ T cells sorted from blood, taken in a trial of the OX40 agonist ivuxolimab. This clonotype was sampled from an adult with an advanced solid tumor such as melanoma, head and neck, liver or kidney cancer. CDR3 sequence: CASSAQGFEQYF. In DNA form, the CDR3 reads TGTGCCAGCAGTGCACAGGGGTTCGAGCAGTACTTC.